Described below is a single T cell receptor beta chain sequence and its context. Antigen specificity is unknown. The sample comes from a study of radiation and T cells in renal cell carcinoma. Trimming at V came to 2 bases and at J to 0 bases, leaving 11 bases not matched to a gene. The CDR3 contains 19 residues. The V gene's germline CDR1 is SGHRS and CDR2 YFSETQ. Study outcomes and limitations: In blood, top tumor clones expanded by 2 weeks, shrinking by 4.

Libraries were prepared by immunoSEQ multiplex PCR; TCRdb keeps only in-frame clonotypes and omits some of them. The sample includes 120,000 to 150,000 clones, 88% of them seen just once. Sample time point: baseline pretreatment blood. Sample treatment: 15 Gy SBRT to primary tumor, nephrectomy 4 weeks later. After SBRT, blood was collected at 2 and 4 weeks, plus baseline. Clear cell pathology was present in this patient's renal cell carcinoma. The sequencing used blood, collected from a patient whose treatment included radiotherapy and nephrectomy. This sequence originates from a woman between 70 and 85 years old with renal cell carcinoma. The gene calls are TRBV5-1 and TRBJ1-6, with 7 bases fitting TRBD1. CDR3 sequence reads: CASSFSRDSSSSYNSPLHF. In DNA form, the CDR3 reads TGCGCCAGCAGCTTCTCTCGGGACAGCTCTAGCTCCTATAATTCACCCCTCCACTTT.